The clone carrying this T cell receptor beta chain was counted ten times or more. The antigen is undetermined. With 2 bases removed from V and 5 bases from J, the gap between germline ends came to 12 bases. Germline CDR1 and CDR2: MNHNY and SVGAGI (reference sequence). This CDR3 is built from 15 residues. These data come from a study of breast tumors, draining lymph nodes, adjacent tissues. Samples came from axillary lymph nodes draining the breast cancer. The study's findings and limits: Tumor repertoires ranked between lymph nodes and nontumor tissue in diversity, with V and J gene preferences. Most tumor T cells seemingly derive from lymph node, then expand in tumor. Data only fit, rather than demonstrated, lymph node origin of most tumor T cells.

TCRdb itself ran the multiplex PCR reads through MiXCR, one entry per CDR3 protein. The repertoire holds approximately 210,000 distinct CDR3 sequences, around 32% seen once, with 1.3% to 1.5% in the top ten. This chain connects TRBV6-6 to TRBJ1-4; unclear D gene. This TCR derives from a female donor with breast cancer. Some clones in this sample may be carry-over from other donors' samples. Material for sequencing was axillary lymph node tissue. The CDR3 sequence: CASSYRAGWNEKLFF. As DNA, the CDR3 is TGTGCCAGCAGTTACCGCGCGGGGTGGAATGAAAAACTGTTTTTT.